The clone carrying this T cell receptor beta chain turned up a few times. What it recognizes is unknown. A second PCR of roughly 7 to 11 cycles used a sample-barcoded 5' primer and a J-beta primer mix. TCRdb passed the 5' RACE reads through MiXCR, listing each CDR3 protein once. The profile shows fewer than 700,000 distinct CDR3 sequences, less than 45% of them singletons. The CDR3 is 19 residues long. The germline CDR1 and CDR2 sequences are SGHTA and FQGNSA. After removal of 3 bases from V and 4 bases from J, the junction contained 21 bases not matched to a gene. The data originate from a study of blood T cells in healthy people across ages. Study-wide points: The study found more naive CD4+ cells and higher diversity in long-lived than aged donors.

The chain combines TRBV7-2 with TRBJ2-7, with 7 bases fitting TRBD1. The TCR comes from a man older than 75 in good health. The sequencing input was blood. The CDR3 coding sequence is TGTGCCAGCAGCTTTCACCTAGCCCGTCCGGGACAGACCTATTACGAGCAGTACTTC. Translated, it gives CASSFHLARPGQTYYEQYF.